The source of this T cell receptor (beta chain) is a study of blood T cell repertoires in COVID-19. Looking at the study overall: Collection of acute and convalescent COVID-19 samples took place in the United States, Italy and Spain.

In the study's own analysis: Reference gene primer amplification in the assay estimated nucleated cell counts. This table comes from immunoSEQ multiplex PCR, and its TCRdb copy is limited to in-frame clones, with some not included. That table furnishes V, J and clone size, whereas the DNA furnished D and trimming. The table has approximately 210,000 clones, just over 85% seen once. From germline, CDR1 is SGHRS and CDR2 YFSETQ. CDR3 size: 17 residues. With 0 bases removed from V and 1 base from J, the gap between germline ends came to 14 bases. The sequenced sample consisted of peripheral blood. V usage is TRBV5-1 and J usage is TRBJ1-3; D may be TRBD1 (5 bases). The clonotype comes from a man aged 18 to 30 with active or convalescent COVID-19. CDR3 region: CASSLAGYGGSGNTIYF. The DNA of the CDR3 is TGCGCCAGCAGCTTGGCTGGCTACGGGGGGTCTGGAAACACCATATATTTT. Using reference TRBV5-1 and TRBJ1-3 for the parts outside the CDR3, the full variable domain is KAGVTQTPRYLIKTRGQQVTLSCSPISGHRSVSWYQQTPGQGLQFLFEYFSETQRNKGNFPGRFSGRQFSNSRSEMNVSTLELGDSALYLCASSLAGYGGSGNTIYFGEGSWLTVV.